A selection of T cell receptor beta chains follows, all from one sample in a study of T cells in Graves' hyperthyroidism and ophthalmopathy. TCRdb re-called the multiplex PCR reads with MiXCR, one entry per CDR3 protein. The sample yields nearly 750,000 distinct CDR3 sequences, roughly a third seen once. The sample consisted of blood. The source of these receptors is a woman aged 40 to 49 with Graves' hyperthyroidism. Each CDR3 is given with its conserved first and last residue. Each record gives: CDR3 protein, CDR3 DNA, J gene, D gene, V gene, clone size. The D gene is left open where the match is weak. Expanded clones are given a class, and other clones once, few, many or no size at all.

CDR3: CASSIIGSRFDSNQPQHF
DNA: TGTGCCAGTAGTATAATTGGGTCCCGGTTCGATAGCAATCAGCCCCAGCATTTT
J: TRBJ1-5
D: .
V: TRBV19
size: few

CDR3: CASSYQRRDTEAFF
DNA: TGTGCCAGCAGTTACCAGCGAAGGGACACTGAAGCTTTCTTT
J: TRBJ1-1
D: .
V: TRBV6-5
size: .

CDR3: CSVEAGFYTEAFF
DNA: TGCAGCGTTGAAGCTGGATTTTACACTGAAGCTTTCTTT
J: TRBJ1-1
D: .
V: TRBV29-1
size: many

CDR3: CASSWSTGGGEKLFF
DNA: TGTGCCAGCAGTTGGTCGACAGGGGGGGGGGAAAAACTGTTTTTT
J: TRBJ1-4
D: TRBD1
V: TRBV12-3/TRBV12-4
size: .

CDR3: CSAPGTGEFYGYTF
DNA: TGCAGTGCTCCCGGGACAGGGGAATTCTATGGCTACACCTTC
J: TRBJ1-2
D: TRBD1
V: TRBV20-1
size: few

CDR3: CASSFDTTYEQYF
DNA: TGTGCCAGCAGCTTCGACACCACCTACGAGCAGTACTTC
J: TRBJ2-7
D: .
V: TRBV7-2
size: many

CDR3: CASSQGGTEAYEQYF
DNA: TGTGCCAGCAGTCAAGGCGGGACAGAAGCCTACGAGCAGTACTTC
J: TRBJ2-7
D: .
V: TRBV14
size: .

CDR3: CAISDYPHSDRSYEQYF
DNA: TGTGCCATCAGTGATTACCCTCACTCGGACAGATCCTACGAGCAGTACTTC
J: TRBJ2-7
D: .
V: TRBV10-3
size: many

CDR3: CASSLLESFGNEQFF
DNA: TGTGCCAGCAGCCTCCTGGAGAGCTTCGGGAATGAGCAGTTCTTC
J: TRBJ2-1
D: .
V: TRBV14
size: .

CDR3: CASSKPPEAHSNTIYF
DNA: TGTGCCAGCAGCAAGCCCCCCGAGGCACACTCAAACACCATATATTTT
J: TRBJ1-3
D: .
V: TRBV9
size: many

CDR3: CASSLSRTHGETQYF
DNA: TGTGCCAGCAGCTTGAGTAGGACACACGGGGAGACCCAGTACTTC
J: TRBJ2-5
D: .
V: TRBV5-8
size: few

CDR3: CASSGSSGQPQHF
DNA: TGTGCCAGTAGTGGCTCCTCCGGACAGCCCCAGCATTTT
J: TRBJ1-5
D: .
V: TRBV19
size: many

CDR3: CASRRERVTNEKLFF
DNA: TGTGCCAGTAGGAGGGAGAGGGTGACTAATGAAAAACTGTTTTTT
J: TRBJ1-4
D: .
V: TRBV19
size: many

CDR3: CASSVGASSRYEQYF
DNA: TGTGCCAGCAGCGTAGGCGCTAGCAGCCGCTACGAGCAGTACTTC
J: TRBJ2-7
D: .
V: TRBV9
size: few

CDR3: CASSGARTEAFF
DNA: TGCGCCAGCAGTGGTGCGCGCACTGAAGCTTTCTTT
J: TRBJ1-1
D: .
V: TRBV10-2
size: many

CDR3: CSARVSTGGDVTEAFF
DNA: TGCAGCGCCCGAGTATCGACAGGGGGCGACGTGACTGAAGCTTTCTTT
J: TRBJ1-1
D: TRBD1
V: TRBV29-1
size: many

CDR3: CASSAARQANYGYTF
DNA: TGTGCCAGCAGTGCAGCGAGACAGGCAAACTATGGCTACACCTTC
J: TRBJ1-2
D: .
V: TRBV2
size: many

CDR3: CASSQPDYGYTF
DNA: TGTGCCAGCAGTCAGCCAGACTATGGCTACACCTTC
J: TRBJ1-2
D: .
V: TRBV28
size: many

CDR3: CASSPIQGVGRYSPLHF
DNA: TGTGCCAGCAGCCCAATACAGGGGGTGGGTAGGTATTCACCCCTCCACTTT
J: TRBJ1-6
D: TRBD1
V: TRBV7-2
size: .

CDR3: CATSSPLGRSTDTPGLIHGYTF
DNA: TGTGCCACCAGCAGCCCCCTGGGGAGGAGCACAGATACGCCAGGGTTGATCCATGGCTACACCTTC
J: TRBJ1-2
D: .
V: TRBV15
size: .

CDR3: CASSQGDAEAFF
DNA: TGTGCCAGCAGTCAGGGGGACGCTGAAGCTTTCTTT
J: TRBJ1-1
D: TRBD1
V: TRBV6-6
size: many

CDR3: CSAGGGSAKQPQHF
DNA: TGCAGTGCCGGTGGGGGGAGCGCGAAACAGCCCCAGCATTTT
J: TRBJ1-5
D: .
V: TRBV20-1
size: once

CDR3: CASSPNRDTSYEQYF
DNA: TGTGCCAGCTCACCAAACCGGGACACCTCCTACGAGCAGTACTTC
J: TRBJ2-7
D: .
V: TRBV7-9
size: .

CDR3: CASSPRAGAQYF
DNA: TGTGCCAGCAGTCCACGAGCTGGGGCGCAGTATTTT
J: TRBJ2-3
D: .
V: TRBV2
size: many

CDR3: CASSPPATQPQHF
DNA: TGCGCCAGCAGCCCCCCTGCGACTCAGCCCCAGCATTTT
J: TRBJ1-5
D: .
V: TRBV4-1
size: .

CDR3: CASSYSMTGGGEQYF
DNA: TGTGCCAGCAGTTACTCGATGACAGGGGGAGGCGAGCAGTACTTC
J: TRBJ2-7
D: TRBD1
V: TRBV12-3/TRBV12-4
size: .

CDR3: CASSLLTGELVF
DNA: TGTGCCAGCAGTCTACTTACCGGGGAGCTGGTTTTT
J: TRBJ2-2
D: .
V: TRBV7-9
size: .

CDR3: CSASGSGTVFEAFF
DNA: TGCAGTGCTAGCGGCAGCGGGACAGTTTTTGAAGCTTTCTTT
J: TRBJ1-1
D: TRBD1
V: TRBV20-1
size: .

CDR3: CASSPSGTGLSSYEQYF
DNA: TGTGCCAGTAGTCCATCCGGGACAGGGTTGAGCTCCTACGAGCAGTACTTC
J: TRBJ2-7
D: TRBD1
V: TRBV19
size: .

CDR3: CASSPFQGADTEAFF
DNA: TGTGCCAGCTCACCGTTCCAGGGGGCCGACACTGAAGCTTTCTTT
J: TRBJ1-1
D: TRBD1
V: TRBV2
size: once

CDR3: CASSLGWRGSRNQPQHF
DNA: TGTGCCAGCAGCTTAGGATGGAGGGGATCTCGGAATCAGCCCCAGCATTTT
J: TRBJ1-5
D: .
V: TRBV7-2
size: few

CDR3: CSVVGGTGELYF
DNA: TGCAGCGTTGTGGGGGGGACCGGGGAGCTGTACTTC
J: TRBJ2-7
D: TRBD2
V: TRBV29-1
size: .

CDR3: CASTPLGDTEAFF
DNA: TGTGCCAGCACCCCCCTGGGGGACACTGAAGCTTTCTTT
J: TRBJ1-1
D: .
V: TRBV27
size: few

CDR3: CAISESDRFGNTF
DNA: TGTGCCATCAGTGAGTCCGACCGGTTTGGAAACACCTTC
J: TRBJ1-2
D: .
V: TRBV10-3
size: .

CDR3: CASSQAWGLDEQYF
DNA: TGTGCCAGCAGCCAGGCTTGGGGCCTGGACGAGCAGTACTTC
J: TRBJ2-7
D: .
V: TRBV13
size: .

CDR3: CASSSTRTARQYF
DNA: TGTGCCAGCAGCTCGACTAGGACAGCTAGGCAGTACTTC
J: TRBJ2-7
D: .
V: TRBV7-6
size: many

CDR3: CASSQTAGGPGETQYF
DNA: TGTGCCAGCAGCCAAACAGCGGGGGGGCCGGGCGAGACCCAGTACTTC
J: TRBJ2-5
D: TRBD2
V: TRBV12-3/TRBV12-4
size: few

CDR3: CATSEAGTGDGGYTF
DNA: TGTGCCACCAGTGAGGCCGGGACAGGGGATGGCGGCTACACCTTC
J: TRBJ1-2
D: TRBD1
V: TRBV24-1
size: many

CDR3: CASSYDGNEKLFF
DNA: TGTGCCAGCAGTTACGACGGTAATGAAAAACTGTTTTTT
J: TRBJ1-4
D: .
V: TRBV6-5
size: many

CDR3: CASRIGEHTEAFF
DNA: TGTGCCAGCAGAATAGGGGAGCACACTGAAGCTTTCTTT
J: TRBJ1-1
D: .
V: TRBV5-4
size: many